This is a list of T cell receptor beta chains from one sample in a study of cytomegalovirus exposure and HLA in healthy donors. Repertoires were generated with immunoSEQ multiplex PCR, while TCRdb's copy carries only in-frame clones and drops some. The table records some 150,000 clones, approximately 90% of them present only once. Specimen: PBMCs. Source of these receptors: a woman in her twenties or thirties in good health and CMV-seronegative. Each CDR3 is given with its conserved first and last residue. The order of the fields is clone size, D gene, J gene, V gene, CDR3 protein, CDR3 DNA. A D gene is named only where the DNA matches it firmly. Some rows mark clone size as missing; the rest say once, few, many or name a class of expanded clone.

- - TRBJ1-5 TRBV5-1 CASSLAGGGSNQPQHF TGCGCCAGCAGCTTGGCCGGTGGGGGCAGCAATCAGCCCCAGCATTTT
- - TRBJ1-4 TRBV9 CASSVAGSGNEKLFF TGTGCCAGCAGCGTAGCGGGCAGCGGCAATGAAAAACTGTTTTTT
- - TRBJ2-5 TRBV2 CASSLQGTPKETQYF TGTGCCAGCAGTTTACAGGGAACTCCAAAGGAGACCCAGTACTTC
- - TRBJ1-5 TRBV7-9 CASSSGQRNQPQHF TGTGCCAGCAGCTCCGGACAGCGCAATCAGCCCCAGCATTTT
- TRBD1 TRBJ2-5 TRBV4-1 CASSQDGTGFFETQYF TGCGCCAGCAGCCAAGATGGGACAGGGTTTTTTGAGACCCAGTACTTC
- TRBD2 TRBJ2-7 TRBV14 CASSQYSGYFSYEQYF TGTGCCAGCAGCCAATATAGCGGGTACTTTTCCTACGAGCAGTACTTC
few - TRBJ1-1 TRBV10-3 CAISLGQQFTEAFF TGTGCCATCAGCCTAGGACAGCAATTTACTGAAGCTTTCTTT
- TRBD1 TRBJ2-6 TRBV28 CASSLRGLSGANVLTF TGTGCCAGCAGTTTAAGGGGGCTCTCTGGGGCCAACGTCCTGACTTTC
- TRBD1 TRBJ2-7 TRBV11-2 CASSLGGTGVREQYF TGTGCCAGCAGCTTAGGGGGGACAGGGGTACGCGAGCAGTACTTC
few - TRBJ1-4 TRBV6-5 CASRSRGVTNEKLFF TGTGCCAGCAGGTCTAGGGGTGTTACTAATGAAAAACTGTTTTTT
- - TRBJ1-2 TRBV7-3 CASSPKQGYYGYTF TGTGCCAGCAGCCCAAAACAGGGCTACTATGGCTACACCTTC
- TRBD2 TRBJ2-1 TRBV7-2 CASGKRENNEQFF TGTGCCAGCGGAAAGCGGGAAAACAATGAGCAGTTCTTC
- - TRBJ2-7 TRBV6-6 CASSKAEDGSYEQYF TGTGCCAGCAGTAAAGCGGAGGACGGGTCCTACGAGCAGTACTTC
- TRBD1 TRBJ1-3 TRBV5-1 CASSLMGQGANTIYF TGCGCCAGCAGCTTGATGGGACAGGGGGCAAACACCATATATTTT
- TRBD2 TRBJ2-4 TRBV6-1 CASSDPPSGSWRGYF TGTGCCAGCAGTGACCCCCCTAGCGGGAGCTGGCGGGGGTACTTC
- - TRBJ1-2 TRBV5-6 CASSLQGGGYTF TGTGCCAGCAGCTTACAGGGCGGCGGCTACACCTTC
- TRBD2 TRBJ2-7 TRBV19 CASSIGEREKYF TGTGCCAGTAGTATTGGAGAGCGGGAGAAGTACTTC
- TRBD2 TRBJ2-1 TRBV9 CASSVVAGVEQFF TGTGCCAGCAGCGTAGTAGCGGGAGTTGAGCAGTTCTTC
- TRBD1 TRBJ1-2 TRBV7-9 CASSFHGQGSGYTF TGTGCCAGCAGCTTCCACGGACAGGGAAGTGGCTACACCTTC
- - TRBJ2-5 TRBV5-1 CASSFGGPGETQYF TGCGCCAGCAGCTTTGGAGGACCCGGGGAGACCCAGTACTTC
- TRBD2 TRBJ2-7 TRBV7-9 CASSPTSGRFSSYEQYF TGTGCCAGCAGTCCGACTAGCGGGAGGTTTTCCAGCTACGAGCAGTACTTC
- - TRBJ2-5 TRBV7-6 CASSLYEETQYF TGTGCCAGCAGCTTATATGAAGAGACCCAGTACTTC
- - TRBJ1-1 TRBV5-6 CASSLAWGLVNTEAFF TGTGCCAGCAGCTTGGCTTGGGGGCTTGTAAACACTGAAGCTTTCTTT
- - TRBJ2-5 TRBV13 CASSLGTGPRETQYF TGTGCCAGCAGCTTAGGCACAGGGCCCCGGGAGACCCAGTACTTC
- - TRBJ1-5 TRBV7-6 CASSLGTGRNQPQHF TGTGCCAGCAGCTTAGGTACAGGTCGCAATCAGCCCCAGCATTTT
- - TRBJ2-1 TRBV29-1 CSTTTYNEQFF TGCAGCACCACAACCTACAATGAGCAGTTCTTC
- TRBD1 TRBJ2-5 TRBV5-6 CASSDRGLGTQYF TGTGCCAGCAGCGACAGGGGCCTTGGGACCCAGTACTTC
- - TRBJ1-1 TRBV5-1 CASSVPTGVNTEAFF TGCGCCAGCAGCGTTCCGACAGGAGTGAACACTGAAGCTTTCTTT
- - TRBJ1-3 TRBV18 CASSTYGRAPGNTIYF TGTGCCAGCTCGACGTACGGGAGAGCCCCTGGAAACACCATATATTTT
- - TRBJ1-6 TRBV19 CASGDNYNSPLHF TGTGCCAGTGGGGACAACTATAATTCACCCCTCCACTTT
- - TRBJ2-7 TRBV19 CARTGIVGEQYF TGTGCCCGAACAGGGATAGTAGGCGAGCAGTACTTC
- TRBD2 TRBJ2-4 TRBV14 CASSQDLLAGDLFIQYF TGTGCCAGCAGCCAAGATCTACTAGCGGGAGATCTGTTCATTCAGTACTTC
once - TRBJ1-1 TRBV27 CASSRPSWGGRNTEAFF TGTGCCAGCAGTAGACCCTCTTGGGGGGGCAGAAACACTGAAGCTTTCTTT
- TRBD1 TRBJ1-2 TRBV5-5 CASSFSRQGANYGYTF TGTGCCAGCAGCTTCTCACGACAGGGGGCTAACTATGGCTACACCTTC
- TRBD2 TRBJ2-1 TRBV2 CASSRTSGYNEQFF TGTGCCAGCTCGAGGACTAGCGGATACAATGAGCAGTTCTTC
- TRBD2 TRBJ2-7 TRBV6-1 CASSPRTSGSYEQYF TGTGCCAGCAGTCCCCGGACTAGCGGGAGTTACGAGCAGTACTTC
few TRBD1 TRBJ2-1 TRBV28 CASTRTGGVHNEQFF TGTGCCAGCACCCGAACAGGGGGAGTGCACAATGAGCAGTTCTTC
once TRBD1 TRBJ1-3 TRBV19 CATTGQPSSGNTIYF TGTGCCACCACGGGACAGCCGAGCTCTGGAAACACCATATATTTT
- - TRBJ2-7 TRBV7-8 CASSLAVGSYEQYF TGTGCCAGCAGCTTAGCCGTCGGCTCCTACGAGCAGTACTTC
- - TRBJ2-1 TRBV28 CASSLAVYNEQFF TGTGCCAGCAGTTTAGCGGTTTACAATGAGCAGTTCTTC
- - TRBJ1-3 TRBV7-2 CASSNRVSGNTIYF TGTGCCAGCAGCAACAGGGTTTCCGGAAACACCATATATTTT
- TRBD2 TRBJ2-7 TRBV5-8 CASSLELAGVTQQYF TGTGCCAGCAGCTTGGAGCTAGCGGGAGTTACGCAGCAGTACTTC
- TRBD1 TRBJ1-3 TRBV4-1 CASSSRQGSSGNTIYF TGCGCCAGCAGCTCGCGACAGGGAAGCTCTGGAAACACCATATATTTT
- - TRBJ1-1 TRBV19 CASSAGAGGTEAFF TGTGCCAGTAGTGCCGGGGCCGGGGGCACTGAAGCTTTCTTT
- - TRBJ1-2 TRBV7-2 CASSLATGTNYGYTF TGTGCCAGCAGCTTAGCCACGGGGACTAACTATGGCTACACCTTC
- - TRBJ2-2 TRBV7-9 CASSLGGLPGELFF TGTGCCAGCAGCTTGGGGGGGCTACCCGGGGAGCTGTTTTTT
- - TRBJ2-7 TRBV27 CASSLQALSGEQYF TGTGCCAGCAGTTTACAGGCTCTCTCGGGGGAGCAGTACTTC
- - TRBJ1-4 TRBV28 CASSFLEVEEKLFF TGTGCCAGCAGTTTCCTCGAGGTAGAGGAAAAACTGTTTTTT
once TRBD1 TRBJ1-4 TRBV19 CASSPGTATNEKLFF TGTGCCAGTAGTCCCGGGACAGCAACTAATGAAAAACTGTTTTTT
- TRBD2 TRBJ2-5 TRBV10-3 CAISEPGLAGGIQETQYF TGTGCCATCAGTGAGCCGGGACTAGCGGGGGGAATCCAAGAGACCCAGTACTTC
- - TRBJ1-6 TRBV19 CASSMGQINNSPLHF TGTGCCAGTAGTATGGGGCAGATAAATAATTCACCCCTCCACTTT
few TRBD1 TRBJ1-4 TRBV6-6 CASSRQGGDEKLFF TGTGCCAGCAGTCGACAGGGGGGGGATGAAAAACTGTTTTTT
- - TRBJ2-1 TRBV30 CAGSKGVSYNEQFF TGTGCCGGGTCTAAGGGGGTCTCCTACAATGAGCAGTTCTTC
- TRBD1 TRBJ2-2 TRBV19 CASSPHRGFYGELFF TGTGCCAGTAGCCCTCACAGGGGATTTTACGGGGAGCTGTTTTTT